This T cell receptor (beta chain) came from a study of early T cells in non-severe SARS-CoV-2 infection. General study findings and limits: Anti-spike CD8 specificities were favored by VDJdb matching, whose results missed private and CD4 specificities.

Researchers attached unique molecular identifiers to individual cDNA molecules. TCRdb reprocessed the 5' RACE reads via MiXCR and lists one record per CDR3 protein. The profile shows just over 60,000 distinct CDR3 sequences, around 9.9% of them singletons. This CDR3 is 13 amino acids long. Germline-derived CDR1 and CDR2 are GTSNPN and SVGIG (reference sequence). Trimming stripped 0 bases from V and 10 bases from J, with 10 bases between. Concerning this clonotype itself: Its target is unknown.

This TCR derives from an adult who was a healthcare worker with PCR-confirmed SARS-CoV-2 infection or an uninfected control (not recorded which). The chain uses TRBV30 and TRBJ1-6, with unresolved D. Sample: whole blood. The CDR3 loop is CAWSVSSESPLHF. CDR3 in DNA: TGTGCCTGGAGTGTTAGTTCGGAATCACCCCTCCACTTT.